This passage covers 14 T cell receptor beta chains from one sample sequenced in a study of cytomegalovirus exposure and HLA in healthy donors (dated by TCRdb to the late 2010s). Library preparation employed the immunoSEQ multiplex PCR assay. For the multiplex PCR, a mixture combining 60 forward primers for TCR Vbeta segments and 13 reverse primers for TCR Jbeta segments was used. The clones in this table, taken by TCRdb from immuneACCESS, are in-frame only. Not every clone is retained; where verified, under half of the shortfall comes from an unresolved V gene, and the cause of the rest is unknown. Across this sample there are 95,000 to 110,000 clones, with around 76% seen only once. The ten most abundant clones make up less than 3.5% of the sample. Sequenced sample: PBMCs. All receptors derive from a man aged 30 to 45 in good health and CMV-seropositive.

This clone has only a few counts. The V and J genes are TRBV4-1 and TRBJ2-4; TRBD2 matches at 9 bases. V lost 5 bases to trimming and J lost 9 bases; unmatched junction nucleotides: 14. Germline assignment: CDR1 MGHRA and CDR2 YSYEKL. This CDR3 contains 16 residues. The CDR3 DNA sequence: TGCGCCAGCAGCACTCTCCTCCGGACTAGCGTGGCCATTCAGTACTTC. Its protein product is CASSTLLRTSVAIQYF.

The chain joins TRBV5-6 to TRBJ1-5, with D hard to call. V gave up 3 bases and J gave up 6 bases, with 7 bases separating them. The CDR3 covers 12 residues. Per germline, CDR1 SGHDT and CDR2 YYEEEE. CDR3 bases: TGTGCCAGCAGCTACGGAGTTCAGCCCCAGCATTTT. This sequence encodes CASSYGVQPQHF.

V usage is TRBV5-1 and J usage is TRBJ1-1, with D unresolved. CDR3 length: 13 residues. Germline V gene lookup returns CDR1 SGHRS and CDR2 YFSETQ. V shed 4 bases and J shed 1 base, with 8 bases lying between them. The CDR3 protein is CASSLTENTEAFF. Here the CDR3 DNA reads TGCGCCAGCAGCCTAACAGAGAACACTGAAGCTTTCTTT.

This clone has a single count. J is TRBJ1-1 and V is TRBV10-2, with 7 bases identical to TRBD1. There are 16 residues in the CDR3. With V trimmed by 3 bases and J by 4 bases, 11 bases remained unmatched. Germline CDR1 is WSHSY and CDR2 is SAAADI. CDR3 DNA sequence: TGCGCCAGCAGTGATCTGGACAGGTCTGGCTCCACTGAAGCTTTCTTT. Protein product: CASSDLDRSGSTEAFF.

The V and J genes are TRBV5-1 and TRBJ2-3, with D hard to call. CDR3 length equals 13 residues. Germline lookup yields CDR1 SGHRS and CDR2 YFSETQ. Trimming removed 2 bases at V and 1 base at J, with 5 bases between. The CDR3 DNA reads as TGCGCCAGCAGCTTCGAGGGCACAGATACGCAGTATTTT. This encodes CASSFEGTDTQYF.

This chain connects TRBV7-2 to TRBJ2-3; TRBD1 is a possible D gene (6 bases). V lost 1 base and J lost 1, with 9 bases in between. Germline lookup yields CDR1 SGHTA and CDR2 FQGNSA. This CDR3 region has 15 residues. CDR3 in DNA: TGTGCCAGCAGCTTAGGGGGGCGAGGCACAGATACGCAGTATTTT. This codes for CASSLGGRGTDTQYF.

The chain has TRBV7-2 and TRBJ2-7; D unclear. Germline CDR1 and CDR2: SGHTA and FQGNSA. Trimming cost V 3 bases and J 0 bases, with 12 bases left between them. This CDR3 is built from 15 residues. Here the CDR3 DNA reads TGTGCCAGCAGCTTTCAACTTGCGAGCTCCTACGAGCAGTACTTC. Amino acids: CASSFQLASSYEQYF. Based on the CDR3 plus reference TRBV7-2 and TRBJ2-7, the full variable domain is GAGVSQSPSNKVTEKGKDVELRCDPISGHTALYWYRQSLGQGLEFLIYFQGNSAPDKSGLPSDRFSAERTGGSVSTLTIQRTQQEDSAVYLCASSFQLASSYEQYFGPGTRLTVT.

The chain has TRBV5-1 and TRBJ1-4, with D unresolved. Germline values: CDR1 SGHRS, CDR2 YFSETQ. The CDR3 contains 13 residues. Trimming took 2 bases from V and 4 from J, leaving 6 bases between them. CDR3 sequence: CASSFIYNEKLFF. CDR3 sequence (DNA): TGCGCCAGCAGCTTTATATATAATGAAAAACTGTTTTTT.

Here the CDR3 DNA reads TGTGCCAGCAGCTTAGGCCAGAAAGGAAACACCATATATTTT. Its protein product is CASSLGQKGNTIYF. The rearrangement uses TRBV7-2 and TRBJ1-3, with D unresolved. The CDR3 covers 14 residues. Trimming cost V 1 base and J 4 bases, with 8 bases left between them. Germline V gene lookup returns CDR1 SGHTA and CDR2 FQGNSA.

This chain joins TRBV7-9 and TRBJ2-1; 7 bases match TRBD1. Germline trimming cut 4 bases from V and 6 bases from J; bases unmatched to any gene: 6. The CDR3 covers 14 residues. From germline, CDR1 is SEHNR and CDR2 FQNEAQ (reference sequence). The CDR3 DNA reads TGTGCCAGCAGCTCCTACGGGACAGTCAATGAGCAGTTCTTC. Residues: CASSSYGTVNEQFF.

The chain employs TRBV10-1 and TRBJ2-5; TRBD2 matches 10 bases. Germline assignment: CDR1 WNHNN and CDR2 SYGVQD (reference sequence). The CDR3 consists of 17 residues. J was trimmed by 7 bases and V by 0 bases; bases with no gene match: 11. This CDR3 is CASSESASSGGEGTQYF. The CDR3 region has the DNA TGCGCCAGCAGTGAGTCAGCTTCTAGCGGGGGAGAAGGGACCCAGTACTTC.

The DNA for the CDR3 is TGTGCCAGTAAGCCAGACGCTAGCGGGTGGACAGATACGCAGTATTTT. Its translation is CASKPDASGWTDTQYF. The chain has TRBV19 and TRBJ2-3; 8 bases agree with TRBD2. Germline V CDR1 and CDR2: LNHDA, SQIVND (reference sequence). The CDR3 is 16 residues long. V was clipped by 7 bases and J by 3 bases; unmatched bases: 12.

The chain joins TRBV19 to TRBJ2-7; 7 nucleotides align to TRBD1. This CDR3 has 16 residues. CDR1 and CDR2 (germline): LNHDA, SQIVND (reference sequence). V dropped 1 base and J dropped 3; count of bases not matched to a gene: 9. The CDR3 spells CASSIVFGTDHYEQYF. CDR3 bases: TGTGCCAGTAGTATAGTATTTGGGACAGACCACTACGAGCAGTACTTC.

The gene calls are TRBV6-1 and TRBJ2-1; TRBD2 agrees at 16 bases. The length of the CDR3 is 20 residues. With 4 bases clipped from V and 1 base from J, the junction kept 10 bases outside the gene matches. Germline CDR1 is MNHNS and CDR2 is SASEGT. The chain's CDR3 is CASSAHPGLAGGPSYNEQFF. In DNA form, the CDR3 reads TGTGCCAGCAGTGCCCACCCGGGACTAGCGGGGGGGCCGTCCTACAATGAGCAGTTCTTC.